These T cell receptor beta chains were read from a single sample in a study of identical twins. TCRdb called the 5' RACE reads again in MiXCR, with one record for every CDR3 protein. The sample holds about 690,000 distinct CDR3 sequences, around 5.7% seen once. The sequenced sample was naive T cells sorted from blood. The receptor source for this set is a man aged 18 to 29 in good health. The CDR3 runs from the conserved cysteine through the conserved F or W. The order of the fields is CDR3 protein, CDR3 DNA, D gene, clone size, V gene, J gene. The D gene is left open where the match is weak. Clone size is stated in some rows and not others, as once, few, many or a class when expanded.

CDR3aa: CASTGLTSGRYEQYF
CDR3nt: TGTGCCAGCACGGGGCTGACTAGCGGGAGATACGAGCAGTACTTC
d_gene: TRBD2
abundance: few
v_gene: TRBV2
j_gene: TRBJ2-7

CDR3aa: CSVEEGGAVVGNEQFF
CDR3nt: TGCAGCGTTGAAGAGGGAGGGGCCGTCGTGGGGAATGAGCAGTTCTTC
d_gene: TRBD2
abundance: many
v_gene: TRBV29-1
j_gene: TRBJ2-1

CDR3aa: CASSRAAYEQYF
CDR3nt: TGTGCCAGCAGCCGTGCAGCCTACGAGCAGTACTTC
d_gene: .
abundance: few
v_gene: TRBV3-1
j_gene: TRBJ2-7

CDR3aa: CASSRTRTGFTGELFF
CDR3nt: TGTGCCAGCAGCCGTACGCGGACAGGGTTTACCGGGGAGCTGTTTTTT
d_gene: TRBD1
abundance: .
v_gene: TRBV6-1
j_gene: TRBJ2-2

CDR3aa: CASSPGATTNYGYTF
CDR3nt: TGTGCCAGCTCACCGGGGGCGACAACTAACTATGGCTACACCTTC
d_gene: .
abundance: .
v_gene: TRBV18
j_gene: TRBJ1-2

CDR3aa: CAISERTGEDEQYF
CDR3nt: TGTGCCATCAGTGAGCGGACAGGGGAGGACGAGCAGTACTTC
d_gene: TRBD1
abundance: many
v_gene: TRBV10-3
j_gene: TRBJ2-7

CDR3aa: CASSLVSGRGSYNEQFF
CDR3nt: TGTGCCAGCAGCTTAGTGAGCGGGAGGGGATCCTACAATGAGCAGTTCTTC
d_gene: TRBD2
abundance: many
v_gene: TRBV11-2
j_gene: TRBJ2-1

CDR3aa: CSAPPGQGFGYTF
CDR3nt: TGCAGTGCTCCGCCGGGACAGGGTTTTGGCTACACCTTC
d_gene: TRBD1
abundance: .
v_gene: TRBV20-1
j_gene: TRBJ1-2

CDR3aa: CSARGQAHNSGNTIYF
CDR3nt: TGCAGTGCTAGAGGGCAGGCCCACAACTCTGGAAACACCATATATTTT
d_gene: .
abundance: many
v_gene: TRBV20-1
j_gene: TRBJ1-3

CDR3aa: CASSLVTRGDNEQFF
CDR3nt: TGTGCCAGCAGCTTAGTCACCAGGGGGGACAATGAGCAGTTCTTC
d_gene: .
abundance: many
v_gene: TRBV7-2
j_gene: TRBJ2-1

CDR3aa: CSARDTGGNQPQHF
CDR3nt: TGCAGTGCTAGAGATACGGGGGGGAATCAGCCCCAGCATTTT
d_gene: .
abundance: few
v_gene: TRBV20-1
j_gene: TRBJ1-5

CDR3aa: CASSQVPGYNEQFF
CDR3nt: TGCGCCAGCAGCCAAGTACCAGGGTACAATGAGCAGTTCTTC
d_gene: .
abundance: .
v_gene: TRBV4-1
j_gene: TRBJ2-1

CDR3aa: CSAKGLAGVGSTDTQYF
CDR3nt: TGCAGTGCGAAGGGACTAGCGGGAGTAGGGAGCACAGATACGCAGTATTTT
d_gene: TRBD2
abundance: few
v_gene: TRBV20-1
j_gene: TRBJ2-3

CDR3aa: CASSVHGLAPFNEQFF
CDR3nt: TGTGCCAGCAGCGTACACGGACTAGCGCCCTTCAATGAGCAGTTCTTC
d_gene: TRBD2
abundance: .
v_gene: TRBV3-1
j_gene: TRBJ2-1

CDR3aa: CASSPGQGPTPLHF
CDR3nt: TGTGCCAGCAGCCCAGGACAGGGACCGACACCCCTCCACTTT
d_gene: TRBD1
abundance: many
v_gene: TRBV7-6
j_gene: TRBJ1-6

CDR3aa: CASSLNWGEQFF
CDR3nt: TGCGCCAGCAGCTTAAATTGGGGTGAGCAGTTCTTC
d_gene: .
abundance: many
v_gene: TRBV5-1
j_gene: TRBJ2-1

CDR3aa: CATSDFDSWGKNIQYF
CDR3nt: TGTGCCACCAGTGATTTTGACTCTTGGGGCAAAAACATTCAGTACTTC
d_gene: .
abundance: few
v_gene: TRBV24-1
j_gene: TRBJ2-4

CDR3aa: CASSHSHSNQPQHF
CDR3nt: TGCGCCAGCAGCCACTCACACAGCAATCAGCCCCAGCATTTT
d_gene: .
abundance: many
v_gene: TRBV4-1
j_gene: TRBJ1-5

CDR3aa: CAISDQGRGQFF
CDR3nt: TGTGCCATCAGTGATCAGGGGAGGGGGCAGTTCTTC
d_gene: .
abundance: many
v_gene: TRBV10-3
j_gene: TRBJ2-1

CDR3aa: CASSPAAVSTDTQYF
CDR3nt: TGTGCCAGCAGCCCGGCCGCGGTCAGCACAGATACGCAGTATTTT
d_gene: .
abundance: few
v_gene: TRBV7-8
j_gene: TRBJ2-3

CDR3aa: CSARDGGASNIQYF
CDR3nt: TGCAGTGCTAGAGATGGGGGGGCAAGCAACATTCAGTACTTC
d_gene: .
abundance: .
v_gene: TRBV20-1
j_gene: TRBJ2-4

CDR3aa: CASALGAIILDEQFF
CDR3nt: TGCGCCAGCGCCCTGGGGGCGATTATACTCGATGAGCAGTTCTTC
d_gene: .
abundance: few
v_gene: TRBV5-1
j_gene: TRBJ2-1

CDR3aa: CASSQTWGLAGSYEQYF
CDR3nt: TGTGCCAGCAGCCAAACGTGGGGACTAGCGGGTTCCTACGAGCAGTACTTC
d_gene: TRBD2
abundance: many
v_gene: TRBV12-3/TRBV12-4
j_gene: TRBJ2-7

CDR3aa: CAISEGTSGYEQYF
CDR3nt: TGTGCCATCAGTGAAGGGACTAGCGGTTACGAGCAGTACTTC
d_gene: TRBD2
abundance: once
v_gene: TRBV10-3
j_gene: TRBJ2-7